This T cell receptor (beta chain) was obtained from a study of blood T cell repertoires in COVID-19. The protocol was immunoSEQ multiplex PCR, while the TCRdb copy is restricted to in-frame clones and leaves out a portion. This table holds about 200,000 clones, approximately 81% found once. In its sample, this clone was seen a few times. Germline CDR1 and CDR2: KGHDR and SFDVKD. The CDR3 is made up of 13 amino acids. Trimming removed 4 bases from V and 4 bases from J; junction bases left unmatched: 0. The TCR originated in an elderly woman with acute or convalescent COVID-19. The V and J genes are TRBV24-1 and TRBJ1-2, with 9 bases fitting TRBD1. The sample was peripheral blood. As DNA, the CDR3 is TGTGCCACCAGTGAGGGACAGGGCTATGGCTACACCTTC. This gives the protein CATSEGQGYGYTF.